The rows below give T cell receptor beta chains drawn from one sample of a study of shared clonotypes between healthy human individuals. Assay used: immunoSEQ multiplex PCR; TCRdb lists only in-frame clones, some missing. The sample carries about half a million clones, over 75% recorded once. Specimen: PBMCs. These receptors all come from a woman between 40 and 50 years old in good health. Some clones in this sample may be carry-over from other donors' samples. The CDR3 runs from the conserved cysteine through the conserved F or W. The D gene is left open where the match is weak. Clone size is shown for a subset of rows, as once, few, many or a class of expanded clone.

V gene: TRBV10-3
D gene: TRBD1
J gene: TRBJ2-1
clone size: -
CDR3 protein: CAISALGQENEQFF
CDR3 DNA: TGTGCCATCAGTGCGTTGGGACAGGAGAATGAGCAGTTCTTC

V gene: TRBV6-1
D gene: -
J gene: TRBJ1-5
clone size: -
CDR3 protein: CASSPAGEQPQHF
CDR3 DNA: TGTGCCAGCAGTCCAGCCGGGGAACAGCCCCAGCATTTT

V gene: TRBV2
D gene: TRBD1
J gene: TRBJ2-7
clone size: -
CDR3 protein: CASRGTGTNEQYF
CDR3 DNA: TGTGCCAGCAGGGGGACAGGGACCAACGAGCAGTACTTC

V gene: TRBV7-9
D gene: -
J gene: TRBJ2-1
clone size: -
CDR3 protein: CASSLGAGGPARDNEQFF
CDR3 DNA: TGTGCCAGCAGCTTAGGGGCTGGGGGACCCGCTAGGGACAATGAGCAGTTCTTC

V gene: TRBV5-1
D gene: -
J gene: TRBJ2-7
clone size: -
CDR3 protein: CASSPPGAGAASSYEQYF
CDR3 DNA: TGCGCCAGCAGCCCACCTGGGGCTGGCGCAGCCTCCTCCTACGAGCAGTACTTC

V gene: TRBV11-2
D gene: -
J gene: TRBJ2-2
clone size: -
CDR3 protein: CASSFRGAWNGELFF
CDR3 DNA: TGTGCCAGCAGCTTTCGGGGGGCGTGGAACGGGGAGCTGTTTTTT

V gene: TRBV11-3
D gene: -
J gene: TRBJ2-5
clone size: many
CDR3 protein: CASSLDSGQETQYF
CDR3 DNA: TGTGCCAGCAGCTTAGACTCAGGGCAAGAGACCCAGTACTTC

V gene: TRBV28
D gene: TRBD2
J gene: TRBJ2-7
clone size: -
CDR3 protein: CASSSAGTSSEQYF
CDR3 DNA: TGTGCCAGCAGTTCCGCCGGGACTAGCTCTGAGCAGTACTTC

V gene: TRBV18
D gene: -
J gene: TRBJ2-7
clone size: -
CDR3 protein: CASSPPFSYEQYF
CDR3 DNA: TGTGCCAGCTCACCACCCTTCTCCTACGAGCAGTACTTC

V gene: TRBV5-5
D gene: TRBD1
J gene: TRBJ1-1
clone size: -
CDR3 protein: CASSRQGNTEAFF
CDR3 DNA: TGTGCCAGCAGCAGACAGGGAAACACTGAAGCTTTCTTT

V gene: TRBV13
D gene: TRBD1
J gene: TRBJ1-2
clone size: few
CDR3 protein: CASSQDRASFYGYTF
CDR3 DNA: TGTGCCAGCAGCCAAGACAGGGCCTCGTTTTATGGCTACACCTTC

V gene: TRBV5-1
D gene: -
J gene: TRBJ1-4
clone size: once
CDR3 protein: CASSLEGGLKLFF
CDR3 DNA: TGCGCCAGCAGCTTGGAAGGGGGTTTAAAACTGTTTTTT

V gene: TRBV15
D gene: -
J gene: TRBJ1-4
clone size: -
CDR3 protein: CATSRSSAEKLFF
CDR3 DNA: TGTGCCACCAGCCGGTCGTCGGCTGAAAAACTGTTTTTT

V gene: TRBV5-6
D gene: TRBD1
J gene: TRBJ1-2
clone size: many
CDR3 protein: CASSSRDSALEGYTF
CDR3 DNA: TGTGCCAGCAGCTCCCGGGACAGCGCCTTGGAGGGCTACACCTTC

V gene: TRBV7-3
D gene: -
J gene: TRBJ2-1
clone size: -
CDR3 protein: CASSRQGRRNNEQFF
CDR3 DNA: TGTGCCAGCAGCCGCCAGGGGCGGCGAAACAATGAGCAGTTCTTC

V gene: TRBV27
D gene: -
J gene: TRBJ2-7
clone size: -
CDR3 protein: CASSLNRNSYEQYF
CDR3 DNA: TGTGCCAGCAGTTTAAACAGAAACTCATACGAGCAGTACTTC

V gene: TRBV28
D gene: -
J gene: TRBJ2-7
clone size: -
CDR3 protein: CASSGFGRSSYEQYF
CDR3 DNA: TGTGCCAGCAGTGGCTTTGGGCGAAGCTCCTACGAGCAGTACTTC

V gene: TRBV11-2
D gene: TRBD2
J gene: TRBJ2-1
clone size: -
CDR3 protein: CASSPGGYGNEQFF
CDR3 DNA: TGTGCCAGCAGCCCGGGAGGGTATGGGAATGAGCAGTTCTTC

V gene: TRBV7-3
D gene: TRBD1
J gene: TRBJ1-2
clone size: -
CDR3 protein: CASSSTTGAGYTF
CDR3 DNA: TGTGCCAGCAGCTCCACGACAGGGGCCGGCTACACCTTC

V gene: TRBV7-9
D gene: -
J gene: TRBJ2-1
clone size: -
CDR3 protein: CASPDGSYNEQFF
CDR3 DNA: TGTGCCAGCCCCGACGGAAGCTACAATGAGCAGTTCTTC

V gene: TRBV14
D gene: -
J gene: TRBJ1-1
clone size: -
CDR3 protein: CASSPLGRANEAFF
CDR3 DNA: TGTGCCAGCAGCCCCCTTGGTAGGGCGAATGAAGCTTTCTTT

V gene: TRBV7-9
D gene: TRBD1
J gene: TRBJ2-5
clone size: -
CDR3 protein: CASRRWTGETQYF
CDR3 DNA: TGTGCCAGCAGAAGATGGACAGGGGAGACCCAGTACTTC

V gene: TRBV28
D gene: TRBD2
J gene: TRBJ2-3
clone size: -
CDR3 protein: CASSFGGRPTDTQYF
CDR3 DNA: TGTGCCAGCAGTTTCGGGGGGAGACCCACAGATACGCAGTATTTT

V gene: TRBV15
D gene: -
J gene: TRBJ2-1
clone size: -
CDR3 protein: CATSSDKTYNEQFF
CDR3 DNA: TGTGCCACCAGCAGCGACAAGACCTACAATGAGCAGTTCTTC

V gene: TRBV28
D gene: TRBD2
J gene: TRBJ2-7
clone size: -
CDR3 protein: CASSGERGTTYEQYF
CDR3 DNA: TGTGCCAGCAGCGGCGAGCGGGGGACTACCTACGAGCAGTACTTC

V gene: TRBV6-1
D gene: TRBD1
J gene: TRBJ2-1
clone size: -
CDR3 protein: CASRAPGTGSNEQFF
CDR3 DNA: TGTGCCAGCCGCGCCCCTGGGACAGGGAGCAATGAGCAGTTCTTC

V gene: TRBV6-6
D gene: -
J gene: TRBJ1-2
clone size: -
CDR3 protein: CASSYPDRGHTF
CDR3 DNA: TGTGCAAGCAGTTACCCGGACCGGGGCCACACCTTC

V gene: TRBV28
D gene: TRBD1
J gene: TRBJ2-3
clone size: once
CDR3 protein: CASRGQEPLMITDTQYF
CDR3 DNA: TGTGCCAGCAGGGGACAGGAACCGCTTATGATTACAGATACGCAGTATTTT

V gene: TRBV4-2
D gene: TRBD2
J gene: TRBJ2-2
clone size: -
CDR3 protein: CASSQALAGGPGELFF
CDR3 DNA: TGTGCCAGCAGCCAGGCCCTAGCGGGAGGGCCCGGGGAGCTGTTTTTT

V gene: TRBV7-9
D gene: -
J gene: TRBJ2-5
clone size: -
CDR3 protein: CASSLQETQYF
CDR3 DNA: TGTGCCAGCAGCTTACAAGAGACCCAGTACTTC

V gene: TRBV2
D gene: -
J gene: TRBJ2-2
clone size: -
CDR3 protein: CASSLRGSDTGELFF
CDR3 DNA: TGTGCCAGCAGTCTTCGGGGGTCGGACACCGGGGAGCTGTTTTTT

V gene: TRBV5-1
D gene: TRBD2
J gene: TRBJ2-1
clone size: -
CDR3 protein: CASSRSGSADEQFF
CDR3 DNA: TGCGCCAGCAGCCGGAGCGGGAGTGCGGATGAGCAGTTCTTC

V gene: TRBV7-9
D gene: -
J gene: TRBJ1-2
clone size: -
CDR3 protein: CASSLAQGSHYGYTF
CDR3 DNA: TGTGCCAGCAGCTTAGCCCAGGGATCTCACTATGGCTACACCTTC

V gene: TRBV30
D gene: TRBD1
J gene: TRBJ2-2
clone size: -
CDR3 protein: CAWRPGGKTGELFF
CDR3 DNA: TGTGCCTGGAGGCCAGGGGGCAAAACCGGGGAGCTGTTTTTT

V gene: TRBV28
D gene: -
J gene: TRBJ1-1
clone size: -
CDR3 protein: CASSSTGAMNTEAFF
CDR3 DNA: TGTGCCAGCAGTTCAACCGGGGCAATGAACACTGAAGCTTTCTTT

V gene: TRBV7-3
D gene: -
J gene: TRBJ2-1
clone size: many
CDR3 protein: CASSLTFASEQFF
CDR3 DNA: TGTGCCAGCAGTCTCACTTTTGCAAGTGAGCAGTTCTTC

V gene: TRBV7-8
D gene: -
J gene: TRBJ2-5
clone size: -
CDR3 protein: CASSLALLETQYF
CDR3 DNA: TGTGCCAGCAGCTTAGCTCTTCTGGAGACCCAGTACTTC

V gene: TRBV5-4
D gene: -
J gene: TRBJ1-2
clone size: -
CDR3 protein: CASSPDSLYGYTF
CDR3 DNA: TGTGCCAGCAGCCCGGACAGCCTCTATGGCTACACCTTC

V gene: TRBV5-8
D gene: -
J gene: TRBJ2-3
clone size: -
CDR3 protein: CASSFLGGGADTQYF
CDR3 DNA: TGTGCCAGCAGCTTTCTAGGGGGAGGTGCAGATACGCAGTATTTT

V gene: TRBV25-1
D gene: -
J gene: TRBJ2-7
clone size: -
CDR3 protein: CASRGGLWTYEQYF
CDR3 DNA: TGTGCCAGCAGGGGGGGCCTATGGACCTACGAGCAGTACTTC

V gene: TRBV19
D gene: -
J gene: TRBJ2-7
clone size: once
CDR3 protein: CASSIDSGPRDEQYF
CDR3 DNA: TGTGCCAGTAGTATAGATTCCGGGCCTCGGGACGAGCAGTACTTC

V gene: TRBV6-4
D gene: TRBD2
J gene: TRBJ2-2
clone size: -
CDR3 protein: CARGGLARILNTGELFF
CDR3 DNA: TGTGCCAGGGGGGGACTAGCGCGCATCTTAAACACCGGGGAGCTGTTTTTT